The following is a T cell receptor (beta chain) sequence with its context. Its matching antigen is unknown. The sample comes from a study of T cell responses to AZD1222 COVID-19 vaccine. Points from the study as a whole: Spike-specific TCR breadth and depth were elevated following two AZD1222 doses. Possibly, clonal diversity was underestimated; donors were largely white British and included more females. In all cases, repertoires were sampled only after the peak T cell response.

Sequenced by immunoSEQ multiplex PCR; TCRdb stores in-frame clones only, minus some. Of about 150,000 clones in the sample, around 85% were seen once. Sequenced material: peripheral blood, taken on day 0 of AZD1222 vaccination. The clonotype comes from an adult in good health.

The CDR3 reads CASSLAGSYEQYF. The CDR3 coding sequence is TGTGCCAGCAGTTTGGCAGGTTCCTACGAGCAGTACTTC. The rearrangement joins TRBV12-3 or TRBV12-4 to TRBJ2-7; D uncertain. Trimming stripped 3 bases from V and 1 base from J, with 7 bases between. The CDR3 sequence is 13 residues long.